Below, 14 T cell receptor beta chains from the same sample are listed, as sequenced in a study of cytomegalovirus exposure and HLA in healthy donors. Sequencing used immunoSEQ multiplex PCR; TCRdb keeps in-frame clones, though not all of them. The table shows more than 300,000 clones, with about nine tenths occurring only once. Sequenced: PBMCs. Receptors were obtained from a woman aged 18-30 years in good health and CMV-seronegative.

The rearrangement links TRBV27 to TRBJ2-7; 8 nucleotides line up with TRBD1. Trimming at V came to 5 bases and at J to 7 bases, leaving 10 bases not matched to a gene. The CDR3 has 14 amino acids. The germline V gene has CDR1 MNHEY and CDR2 SMNVEV (reference sequence). CDR3 in amino acids: CASSPGDRRYEQYF. The CDR3 DNA follows: TGTGCCAGCAGTCCAGGGGACAGGCGCTATGAGCAGTACTTC.

The sample holds a few counts of this clone. The chain employs TRBV29-1 and TRBJ2-1; the D gene is possibly TRBD2 (6 bases). CDR1 is SQVTM, CDR2 ANQGSEA, per germline. With 2 bases removed from V and 8 bases from J, the gap between germline ends came to 13 bases. The CDR3 sequence is 13 residues long. In nucleotides, the CDR3 is TGCAGCGTTGAATCGGGACTGACTGATGAGCAGTTCTTC. Amino acid sequence: CSVESGLTDEQFF.

The rearrangement uses TRBV7-8 and TRBJ1-5; tentative D call: TRBD1 (5 bases). Germline values: CDR1 SGHVS, CDR2 FQNEAQ. The CDR3 loop spans 16 amino acids. Trimming removed 5 bases at V and 6 bases at J, with 20 bases between. As DNA, the CDR3 is TGTGCCAGCAGCCCCGAACTACAGGCCCTTTTTCAGCCCCAGCATTTT. Residues: CASSPELQALFQPQHF.

The rearrangement links TRBV7-9 to TRBJ2-2; tentatively, D is TRBD1 (6 bases). Trimming removed 8 bases at V and 0 bases at J, with 19 bases between. Per germline, CDR1 SEHNR and CDR2 FQNEAQ (reference sequence). The CDR3 is 17 amino acids. The CDR3 sequence is CASWYPDRLANTGELFF. Here the CDR3 DNA reads TGTGCCAGCTGGTATCCGGACAGACTCGCGAACACCGGGGAGCTGTTTTTT. Full variable domain (outside the CDR3, taken from reference TRBV7-9 and TRBJ2-2): DTGVSQNPRHKITKRGQNVTFRCDPISEHNRLYWYRQTLGQGPEFLTYFQNEAQLEKSRLLSDRFSAERPKGSFSTLEIQRTEQGDSAMYLCASWYPDRLANTGELFFGEGSRLTVL.

The rearrangement joins TRBV30 to TRBJ1-3; D not certain. Trimming left V 0 bases short and J 3 bases short, with 6 bases between. Per the germline V gene, CDR1 is GTSNPN and CDR2 is SVGIG (reference sequence). The CDR3 runs 13 residues. The CDR3 loop reads CAWSVSVGNTIYF. The DNA for the CDR3 is TGTGCCTGGAGTGTATCAGTTGGAAACACCATATATTTT.

This clone occurred a few times. V is TRBV5-4 and J is TRBJ2-7; 8 bases agree with TRBD1. Per the germline V gene, CDR1 is SGHNT and CDR2 is YYREEE (reference sequence). This CDR3 is built from 13 residues. The V segment lost 3 bases and the J segment 9 bases; nucleotides outside the gene matches: 8. DNA of the CDR3: TGTGCCAGCAGCTCCGACAGGGGATACAGGCAGTACTTC. Protein sequence: CASSSDRGYRQYF.

This clone was counted once. V usage is TRBV5-1 and J usage is TRBJ2-7; 11 bases align to TRBD2. This CDR3 is built from 15 residues. Germline V CDR1 and CDR2: SGHRS, YFSETQ. Losses at the gene ends were 0 bases for V and 7 bases for J; bases not matched to a gene: 6. The DNA for the CDR3 is TGCGCCAGCAGCTTGGCTAGCGGGAGGCGCCGGGAGCAGTACTTC. Translated: CASSLASGRRREQYF.

The V call is TRBV28, the J call TRBJ2-7, with a weak D call TRBD2 (6 bases). The CDR3 has 14 residues. Trimming removed 6 bases from V and 5 bases from J, with 17 bases in between. CDR1 is MDHEN and CDR2 is SYDVKM in the germline V gene. CDR3 in amino acids: CASSPGLGLDEQYF. Written as DNA, the CDR3 is TGTGCCAGCAGCCCGGGACTGGGGTTAGACGAGCAGTACTTC.

This clone was seen once. This chain links TRBV9 with TRBJ2-7; TRBD2 matches at 8 bases. V gave up 7 bases and J gave up 0 bases; unmatched junction bases: 9. Germline CDR1 and CDR2: SGDLS and YYNGEE. The CDR3 consists of 15 residues. In DNA, the CDR3 is TGTGCCAGCTCCCCCTCGGGAGGGACCTCCTACGAGCAGTACTTC. Encoded protein: CASSPSGGTSYEQYF.

The chain carries TRBV4-3 and TRBJ2-3, with 10 bases fitting TRBD1. The ends lost 1 base at V and 7 bases at J; junction bases unmatched: 8. The CDR3 loop spans 16 amino acids. Germline CDR1 is LGHNA and CDR2 is YSLEER. The CDR3 reads CASSQVGTGVLNTQYF. Written as DNA, the CDR3 is TGCGCCAGCAGCCAAGTTGGGACAGGGGTTTTGAATACGCAGTATTTT.

V gene TRBV28 combines with J gene TRBJ1-5, with 8 bases fitting TRBD1. Germline lookup yields CDR1 MDHEN and CDR2 SYDVKM. J was trimmed by 2 bases and V by 4 bases; bases with no gene match: 1. The CDR3 runs 14 residues. CDR3 coding DNA: TGTGCCAGCAGTTCGGGACAGGGCAATCAGCCCCAGCATTTT. Its protein is CASSSGQGNQPQHF.

J is TRBJ2-1 and V is TRBV7-2; TRBD1 is a possible D gene (7 bases). The CDR3 totals 11 residues. Germline V gives CDR1 SGHTA, CDR2 FQGNSA. V gave up 5 bases and J gave up 9 bases, with 8 bases separating them. The CDR3 protein is CASSQGGEQFF. DNA for the CDR3: TGTGCCAGCAGCCAGGGGGGTGAGCAGTTCTTC.

This chain uses TRBV29-1 with TRBJ1-1, with 8 bases matching TRBD1. V gave up 0 bases and J gave up 4 bases; unmatched junction bases: 4. Germline V CDR1 and CDR2: SQVTM, ANQGSEA. The CDR3 sequence is 14 residues long. CDR3 in DNA: TGCAGCGTTGAAGATTCCGACAGGGGCACTGAAGCTTTCTTT. As protein: CSVEDSDRGTEAFF.

This rearrangement joins TRBV2 to TRBJ1-5, with 8 bases fitting TRBD1. CDR3 length: 16 amino acids. CDR1 is SNHLY and CDR2 is FYNNEI in the germline V gene. V shed 5 bases and J 3 bases; nucleotides not matched to a gene: 9. The CDR3 spells CASSTQGTGLNQPQHF. For the CDR3, the DNA is TGTGCCAGCAGTACCCAAGGGACAGGCCTCAATCAGCCCCAGCATTTT.